A single sample gave rise to the 27 T cell receptor beta chains below, sequenced in a study of post-analysis software for immune sequencing data. Points from the study as a whole: The study found TRBV5-6, TRBV5-1 and TRBV20-1 among five or six TRBV segments more frequent in patients than controls.

These receptors' targets are unknown. The TCR beta cDNA libraries carried unique molecular identifiers. In TCRdb, the PCR reads were re-called with MiXCR into one record per CDR3 protein. The sample consists of about 820,000 distinct CDR3 sequences, about 50% of them appearing once. Sequencing used blood. The receptor set was obtained from a girl aged 5-17 years with multiple sclerosis.

The chain recombines TRBV12-3 or TRBV12-4 with TRBJ2-7; 12 bases are shared with TRBD2. V shed 7 bases and J 7 bases; nucleotides not matched to a gene: 11. This CDR3 is 15 amino acids long. CDR3 loop: CASKSTSGSSREQYF. In DNA form, the CDR3 reads TGTGCCAGCAAATCGACTAGCGGGAGTAGTAGGGAGCAGTACTTC.

The chain carries TRBV7-9 and TRBJ1-2, with 10 positions matching TRBD1. CDR1 and CDR2 (germline): SEHNR, FQNEAQ (reference sequence). Trimming at V came to 5 bases and at J to 7 bases, leaving 10 bases not matched to a gene. This CDR3 spans 15 amino acids. The DNA of the CDR3 is TGTGCCAGCAGCGAAGGAGGGACAGGGGAAATTGGCTACACCTTC. Its protein is CASSEGGTGEIGYTF.

This clonotype was found a few times. This rearrangement joins TRBV6-6 to TRBJ2-7; D may be TRBD1 or TRBD2 (5 bases each). Germline V CDR1 and CDR2: MNHNY, SVGAGI (reference sequence). CDR3 length: 15 amino acids. Trimming removed 6 bases at V and 5 bases at J, with 20 bases between. CDR3 loop: CASRLRDLNPHEQYF. The CDR3 DNA is TGTGCCAGCAGGTTACGGGACCTTAACCCCCACGAGCAGTACTTC.

The chain carries TRBV7-2 and TRBJ2-3; D is perhaps TRBD2 (5 bases). Trimming left V 5 bases short and J 6 bases short, with 12 bases between. Per germline, CDR1 SGHTA and CDR2 FQGNSA. The length of the CDR3 is 13 residues. CDR3 in DNA: TGTGCCAGCAGCCTCCGTCCGGGGGATACGCAGTATTTT. Amino acids: CASSLRPGDTQYF. The full variable domain, its missing parts supplied by reference TRBV7-2 and TRBJ2-3, is GAGVSQSPSNKVTEKGKDVELRCDPISGHTALYWYRQSLGQGLEFLIYFQGNSAPDKSGLPSDRFSAERTGGSVSTLTIQRTQQEDSAVYLCASSLRPGDTQYFGPGTRLTVL.

The chain carries TRBV2 and TRBJ2-7; perhaps TRBD1 as D (6 bases). The CDR3 has 14 residues. Germline CDR1 and CDR2: SNHLY and FYNNEI. V was shortened by 2 bases and J by 2 bases, with 10 bases between the two germline ends. The CDR3 protein is CASSEWNRAYEQYF. The CDR3 DNA follows: TGTGCCAGCAGTGAATGGAACAGGGCCTACGAGCAGTACTTC. Combining the CDR3 with reference TRBV2 and TRBJ2-7 gives the whole variable domain EPEVTQTPSHQVTQMGQEVILRCVPISNHLYFYWYRQILGQKVEFLVSFYNNEISEKSEIFDDQFSVERPDGSNFTLKIRSTKLEDSAMYFCASSEWNRAYEQYFGPGTRLTVT.

The gene calls are TRBV6-6 and TRBJ2-5; TRBD2 matches 9 bases. The V gene end was trimmed by 6 bases and the J gene end by 4 bases; junction bases not matched to a gene: 9. Germline loops: CDR1 MNHNY, CDR2 SVGAGI (reference sequence). CDR3 length: 15 amino acids. CDR3 nucleotide sequence: TGTGCCAGCAGACCCGGGACTAGCCTAGGAGAGACCCAGTACTTC. Translating it yields CASRPGTSLGETQYF.

This chain uses TRBV5-1 with TRBJ2-5; 10 bases map to TRBD1. V gave up 6 bases and J gave up 2 bases; unmatched junction bases: 10. CDR1 is SGHRS and CDR2 is YFSETQ in the germline V gene. There are 16 residues in the CDR3. The chain's CDR3 is CASKIRGQGDQETQYF. The CDR3 coding sequence is TGCGCCAGCAAGATCCGTGGACAGGGGGATCAAGAGACCCAGTACTTC.

This clonotype has just a few counts. The DNA for the CDR3 is TGTGCCTGGAGTGACAGCGGGACGGATTACAATGAGCAGTTCTTC. Translating it yields CAWSDSGTDYNEQFF. This chain connects TRBV30 to TRBJ2-1; 7 nucleotides line up with TRBD2. The CDR3 is 15 amino acids. Germline CDR1 GTSNPN, CDR2 SVGIG (reference sequence). J lost 4 bases, V lost 1 base, and 7 bases had no gene match.

This clonotype has just a few counts. The chain employs TRBV20-1 and TRBJ2-3; D possibly corresponds to TRBD2 (7 bases). This CDR3 has 17 amino acids. The V and J ends lost 2 bases and 1 base respectively, with 19 bases between them. Per the germline V gene, CDR1 is DFQATT and CDR2 is SNEGSKA (reference sequence). The CDR3 loop reads CSARRGEGNRRTDTQYF. The CDR3, as DNA: TGCAGTGCTAGAAGGGGGGAGGGCAATCGTCGCACAGATACGCAGTATTTT.

The chain is built from TRBV7-9 and TRBJ2-7; D uncertain. Trimming left V 6 bases short and J 2 bases short, with 14 bases between. From germline, CDR1 is SEHNR and CDR2 FQNEAQ (reference sequence). The CDR3 has 14 residues. CDR3 nucleotide sequence: TGTGCCAGCAGGGGCGTCGGATCGACCTACGAGCAGTACTTC. Amino acid sequence: CASRGVGSTYEQYF.

The DNA for the CDR3 is TGCGCCAGCAGCCAAGATGCGGGGGGCCTTGAGCAGTACTTC. This codes for CASSQDAGGLEQYF. The chain recombines TRBV4-1 with TRBJ2-7; 8 bases match TRBD2. The CDR3 loop spans 14 amino acids. Looked up from germline, CDR1 is MGHRA and CDR2 is YSYEKL. V lost 0 bases, J lost 7 bases, and 5 bases stayed unmatched.

The chain couples TRBV12-3 or TRBV12-4 to TRBJ2-1; possibly TRBD2 for D (5 bases). The CDR3 totals 15 residues. Trimming removed 6 bases from V and 7 bases from J, with 19 bases in between. The CDR3 DNA sequence: TGTGCCAGCAGCCTGCGGGTGGCGGGCGGGAATGAGCAGTTCTTC. Protein sequence: CASSLRVAGGNEQFF.

This clonotype has more than one count but fewer than ten. V gene TRBV7-6 combines with J gene TRBJ2-7, with TRBD2 as a possible D gene (5 bases). Germline assignment: CDR1 SGHVS and CDR2 FNYEAQ. The CDR3 spans 15 residues. Deletions cut 3 bases from V and 3 bases from J, with 15 bases between. In nucleotides, the CDR3 is TGTGCCAGCAGCTTTGCCAGCGGCGGCAGCTACGAGCAGTACTTC. Its translation is CASSFASGGSYEQYF.

The V gene is TRBV2, the J gene TRBJ2-1; TRBD1 aligns across 7 bases. Gene TRBJ2-7 matches the end of the DNA better, so the J call may be wrong. This CDR3 has 15 amino acids. Germline V gene lookup returns CDR1 SNHLY and CDR2 FYNNEI. The CDR3 region is CASRQGLSSYNEQYF. CDR3 DNA: TGTGCCAGCAGACAGGGGTTAAGCTCCTACAATGAGCAGTACTTC.

The V call is TRBV20-1, the J call TRBJ2-1; D is possibly TRBD2 (5 bases). The V gene lost 0 bases and the J gene lost 5 bases, with 11 bases spanning the gap. The CDR3 extends over 14 amino acids. The germline V gene has CDR1 DFQATT and CDR2 SNEGSKA (reference sequence). Here the CDR3 reads CSARDAGGNNEQFF. The CDR3 DNA sequence: TGCAGTGCTAGAGATGCGGGCGGTAACAATGAGCAGTTCTTC.

This clonotype was recorded a few times. The genes are TRBV7-2 and TRBJ2-5; TRBD2 matches at 10 bases. V lost 0 bases to trimming and J lost 0 bases; unmatched junction nucleotides: 1. The CDR3 has 16 amino acids. Germline V gene sequence: CDR1 SGHTA, CDR2 FQGNSA. The CDR3 DNA sequence: TGTGCCAGCAGCTTAGCTAGCGGGGGGTACCAAGAGACCCAGTACTTC. Encoded protein: CASSLASGGYQETQYF.

This clonotype was counted between two and nine times. The gene calls are TRBV5-6 and TRBJ2-7; the D is unclear. The CDR3 is 14 amino acids. V was shortened by 4 bases and J by 1 base, with 12 bases between the two germline ends. Germline V lookup: CDR1 SGHDT, CDR2 YYEEEE. CDR3 in DNA: TGTGCCAGCAGCCTTCTCCCGACGTCCTACGAGCAGTACTTC. Its translation is CASSLLPTSYEQYF.

This clonotype was observed a few times. The V call is TRBV12-3 or TRBV12-4, the J call TRBJ1-2, with 7 bases fitting TRBD1. The CDR3 consists of 13 residues. V dropped 6 bases and J dropped 4; count of bases not matched to a gene: 5. The CDR3 loop reads CASRYRGSYGYTF. CDR3 nucleotides: TGTGCCAGCAGATACAGGGGCAGCTATGGCTACACCTTC.

This chain links TRBV15 with TRBJ2-7, with D perhaps TRBD2 (6 bases). Between the trimmed V and J ends, which lost 3 bases and 2 bases, there was a span of 11 bases. The CDR3 spans 14 residues. Germline CDR1 is LNHNV and CDR2 is YYDKDF (reference sequence). This CDR3 reads CATSSLRETYEQYF. The CDR3 DNA sequence: TGTGCCACCAGCAGCCTCCGGGAGACCTACGAGCAGTACTTC.

The chain couples TRBV7-2 to TRBJ1-2; D gene uncertain. Germline loops: CDR1 SGHTA, CDR2 FQGNSA. V lost 2 bases, J lost 3 bases, and 13 bases lay in between. CDR3 length: 15 residues. CDR3 DNA: TGTGCCAGCAGCTTAAGGGTCCGGGCCGACTATGGCTACACCTTC. This gives the protein CASSLRVRADYGYTF.

This clonotype appeared once. V gene TRBV12-3 or TRBV12-4 combines with J gene TRBJ1-1, with a possible D match to TRBD1 (6 bases). The V end lost 8 bases, the J end lost 6 bases, and 13 bases lay between the germline ends. The CDR3 is made up of 12 amino acids. The CDR3 DNA reads as TGTGCCAGCGCTACAGGGATTCCTGAAGCTTTCTTT. Encoded protein: CASATGIPEAFF.

The chain carries TRBV15 and TRBJ2-1; D is possibly TRBD2 (5 bases). Looked up from germline, CDR1 is LNHNV and CDR2 is YYDKDF (reference sequence). The CDR3 sequence is 16 residues long. Between the trimmed V and J ends, which lost 0 bases and 8 bases, there was a span of 17 bases. The CDR3 bases are TGTGCCACCAGCAGAGACCCCGGGATGGGCGGCGATGAGCAGTTCTTC. Protein sequence: CATSRDPGMGGDEQFF.

The chain recombines TRBV11-2 with TRBJ2-5, with D tentatively TRBD2 (7 bases). The germline CDR1 and CDR2 sequences are SGHAT and FQNNGV. The CDR3 sequence is 15 residues long. The ends were cut back, 2 bases at V and 1 base at J, with 11 bases in the middle. CDR3 amino acids: CASSLPGGPQETQYF. CDR3 nucleotide sequence: TGTGCCAGCAGCTTACCCGGGGGGCCCCAAGAGACCCAGTACTTC.

The chain is built from TRBV21-1 and TRBJ2-1; no DNA check was done on the table's D call, TRBD2. TRBV21-1 is a documented pseudogene. CDR3 size: 16 residues. The CDR3 spells CASSPLWEGPRNEQFF. The DNA for the CDR3 is TGTGCCAGCAGCCCCCTCTGGGAGGGCCCTCGTAATGAGCAGTTCTTC.

The chain combines TRBV10-3 with TRBJ1-2; the D is unclear. V lost 3 bases, J lost 4 bases, and 15 bases lay in between. Germline V gene lookup returns CDR1 ENHRY and CDR2 SYGVKD. CDR3 length: 15 residues. The CDR3 spells CAISDLSGSAYGYTF. CDR3 bases: TGTGCCATCAGTGACCTGAGCGGGTCGGCCTATGGCTACACCTTC.

The gene calls are TRBV9 and TRBJ2-1, with a possible D match to TRBD2 (5 bases). From germline, CDR1 is SGDLS and CDR2 YYNGEE. The CDR3 consists of 15 residues. V lost 1 base and J 3 bases, leaving 11 bases between the germline ends. The CDR3 DNA reads as TGTGCCAGCAGCGTACAGTGGGAGCGCTACAATGAGCAGTTCTTC. This translates into CASSVQWERYNEQFF.

The genes are TRBV20-1 and TRBJ2-1, with 10 bases aligning to TRBD2. The CDR3 extends over 16 amino acids. Germline V CDR1 and CDR2: DFQATT, SNEGSKA (reference sequence). With 4 bases clipped from V and 7 bases from J, the junction kept 13 bases outside the gene matches. CDR3 coding DNA: TGCAGTGCTATCACGTTGGCTAGCGGGAGTTATAATGAGCAGTTCTTC. This encodes CSAITLASGSYNEQFF.